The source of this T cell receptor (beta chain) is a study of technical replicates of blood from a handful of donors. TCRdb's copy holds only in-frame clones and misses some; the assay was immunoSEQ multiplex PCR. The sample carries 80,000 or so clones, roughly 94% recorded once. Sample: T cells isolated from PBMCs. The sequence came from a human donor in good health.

The CDR3 reads CASGRGGNTIYF. CDR3 DNA sequence: TGTGCCAGCGGCAGGGGAGGAAACACCATATATTTT. This rearrangement joins TRBV6-5 to TRBJ1-3, with D tentatively TRBD1 (6 bases). Germline assignment: CDR1 MNHEY and CDR2 SVGAGI. CDR3 length: 12 amino acids. Trimming pared 8 bases from V and 4 bases from J, leaving 9 bases between.